A single sample gave rise to the 17 T cell receptor beta chains below, sequenced in a study of cytomegalovirus exposure and HLA in healthy donors. It was with 60 Vbeta and 13 Jbeta primers that the PCR ran. Some clones are missing from TCRdb's copy, which holds only in-frame ones; the method was immunoSEQ multiplex PCR. Altogether a few hundred thousand clones are present, roughly 89% being singletons, with the ten largest covering roughly 2.1%. Sequencing was performed on PBMCs. The receptors derive from a woman aged 18-30 years in good health and CMV-seronegative.

The V and J genes are TRBV15 and TRBJ1-2; the D is unclear. The CDR3 runs 13 residues. Germline values: CDR1 LNHNV, CDR2 YYDKDF (reference sequence). The germline V and J ends were trimmed by 2 bases and 8 bases, with 12 bases remaining between them. The DNA of the CDR3 is TGTGCCACCAGCAGAAAAAACAGAGGGGGCTACACCTTC. This translates into CATSRKNRGGYTF. Full variable domain (rest looked up from reference TRBV15 and TRBJ1-2): DAMVIQNPRYQVTQFGKPVTLSCSQTLNHNVMYWYQQKSSQAPKLLFHYYDKDFNNEADTPDNFQSRRPNTSFCFLDIRSPGLGDTAMYLCATSRKNRGGYTFGSGTRLTVV.

This clone has a single count. The chain couples TRBV2 to TRBJ2-5; maybe TRBD2 (6 bases). The CDR3 has 13 amino acids. Trimming cost V 4 bases and J 5 bases, with 11 bases left between them. Germline V gene lookup returns CDR1 SNHLY and CDR2 FYNNEI. The CDR3 here is CASSGEVHETQYF. CDR3 nucleotide sequence: TGTGCCAGCAGTGGGGAGGTACACGAGACCCAGTACTTC. The whole variable domain, filled in from reference TRBV2 and TRBJ2-5, reads EPEVTQTPSHQVTQMGQEVILRCVPISNHLYFYWYRQILGQKVEFLVSFYNNEISEKSEIFDDQFSVERPDGSNFTLKIRSTKLEDSAMYFCASSGEVHETQYFGPGTRLLVL.

V gene TRBV27 combines with J gene TRBJ2-1, with 7 nucleotides matching TRBD2. Germline V gene data show CDR1 as MNHEY and CDR2 as SMNVEV (reference sequence). Trimming took 3 bases from V and 6 from J; bases not matched to a gene: 2. CDR3 length equals 13 residues. This CDR3 reads CASSLGGSNEQFF. The CDR3 DNA reads as TGTGCCAGCAGTTTGGGAGGGAGCAATGAGCAGTTCTTC.

V gene TRBV30 combines with J gene TRBJ2-3, with D possibly TRBD1 on 5 matching bases. The V gene's germline CDR1 is GTSNPN and CDR2 SVGIG (reference sequence). The CDR3 runs to 13 residues. The V end lost 1 base, the J end lost 0 bases, and 5 bases lay between the germline ends. This chain's CDR3 is CAWSEGSTDTQYF. CDR3 coding DNA: TGTGCCTGGAGTGAGGGGAGCACAGATACGCAGTATTTT.

The genes are TRBV30 and TRBJ1-2; D is undetermined. The germline V gene encodes CDR1 GTSNPN and CDR2 SVGIG (reference sequence). CDR3 length: 13 residues. The V end was cut by 3 bases, the J end by 3 bases, with 11 bases between. As DNA, the CDR3 is TGTGCCTGGAGCCTGGACGGGGACTATGGCTACACCTTC. This translates into CAWSLDGDYGYTF. The variable domain in full, completed from reference TRBV30 and TRBJ1-2, reads SQTIHQWPATLVQPVGSPLSLECTVEGTSNPNLYWYRQAAGRGLQLLFYSVGIGQISSEVPQNLSASRPQDRQFILSSKKLLLSDSGFYLCAWSLDGDYGYTFGSGTRLTVV.

A note on this clone: The junction does not match germline at one end; this may be a read error. This chain links TRBV19 with TRBJ1-1; 7 bases are shared with TRBD1. Germline CDR1 is LNHDA and CDR2 is SQIVND (reference sequence). CDR3 size: 13 residues. CDR3 DNA sequence: TGTGCCAGTAGTATATCAACGGGGACAGCGGGTGACTTT. Its protein product is CASSISTGTAGDF.

J is TRBJ2-3 and V is TRBV30; 8 bases align to TRBD2. The CDR3 contains 15 residues. V was clipped by 0 bases and J by 6 bases; unmatched bases: 8. In germline, CDR1 is GTSNPN, CDR2 SVGIG (reference sequence). CDR3 bases: TGTGCCTGGAGTGTAGGATCGGGGGGGGTGGATACGCAGTATTTT. This sequence encodes CAWSVGSGGVDTQYF.

The DNA for the CDR3 is TGTGCCAGCAGCTTAGGCCCGACAGGTTTGTACGAGCAGTACTTC. Protein product: CASSLGPTGLYEQYF. The chain joins TRBV11-3 to TRBJ2-7, with D maybe TRBD1 (6 bases). The germline V gene has CDR1 SGHNT and CDR2 YENEEA. CDR3 length: 15 residues. V was shortened by 1 base and J by 4 bases, with 14 bases between the two germline ends.

J is TRBJ2-7 and V is TRBV4-1; possibly TRBD1 for D (6 bases). V was shortened by 6 bases and J by 2 bases, with 20 bases between the two germline ends. The CDR3 covers 16 residues. CDR1 MGHRA and CDR2 YSYEKL come from the germline V gene. The CDR3, as DNA: TGCGCCAGCAGGCCTAACATTCAGGGGTCCGCCTACGAGCAGTACTTC. Its protein is CASRPNIQGSAYEQYF.

With respect to this clone: Other DNA sequences from this sample encode an identical CDR3 as well. V gene TRBV7-3 combines with J gene TRBJ2-1, with D possibly TRBD2 on 7 matching bases. The V end lost 5 bases, the J end lost 4 bases, and 15 bases lay between the germline ends. Germline lookup yields CDR1 SGHTA and CDR2 FQGTGA. This CDR3 spans 15 amino acids. The CDR3 DNA reads as TGTGCCAGCAGCCCTTCCGGGGGGCGTTACAATGAGCAGTTCTTC. Its translation: CASSPSGGRYNEQFF.

This rearrangement joins TRBV19 to TRBJ2-7; the D gene is possibly TRBD2 (5 bases). The CDR3 totals 13 residues. Trimming pared 5 bases from V and 4 bases from J, leaving 12 bases between. Germline lookup yields CDR1 LNHDA and CDR2 SQIVND (reference sequence). The CDR3 DNA reads TGTGCCAGTAGTCCCGGGGATTGGTACGAGCAGTACTTC. It yields the protein CASSPGDWYEQYF.

The chain has TRBV5-1 and TRBJ2-5; 7 positions match TRBD2. Germline V gene lookup returns CDR1 SGHRS and CDR2 YFSETQ. The CDR3 covers 18 residues. J was trimmed by 5 bases and V by 4 bases; bases with no gene match: 20. The CDR3 loop reads CASSLLPGTGGKRETQYF. In nucleotides, the CDR3 is TGCGCCAGCAGCCTCCTACCTGGGACGGGGGGTAAGAGGGAGACCCAGTACTTC.

The chain combines TRBV5-1 with TRBJ2-1; 10 bases agree with TRBD2. V shed 0 bases and J 15 bases; nucleotides not matched to a gene: 18. The CDR3 is made up of 17 amino acids. Germline V gene lookup returns CDR1 SGHRS and CDR2 YFSETQ. DNA of the CDR3: TGCGCCAGCAGCTTGGTGGTTCCGGCTAGCGGGGGTAGTATGTGGTTCTTC. Amino acid sequence: CASSLVVPASGGSMWFF.

The chain carries TRBV18 and TRBJ2-1; D may be TRBD2 (6 bases). V shed 2 bases and J shed 5 bases, with 13 bases lying between them. Germline V gene sequence: CDR1 KGHSH, CDR2 LQKENI. This CDR3 has 15 amino acids. The CDR3 DNA reads as TGTGCCAGCTCACCAACTAGCCACCCGAACAATGAGCAGTTCTTC. Translating it yields CASSPTSHPNNEQFF.

With respect to this clone: An end of the junction does not agree with germline; a read error may underlie this. V usage is TRBV13 and J usage is TRBJ1-1, with a weak D call TRBD1 (5 bases). Germline CDR1 and CDR2: PRHDT and FYEKMQ (reference sequence). The CDR3 consists of 14 residues. The CDR3, as DNA: TGTGCCAGCAGCTTACAGGGAAGGAACTCTGAAGCTTTCTTT. Translating gives CASSLQGRNSEAFF. The full variable domain, in which reference TRBV13 and TRBJ1-1 provide the parts outside the CDR3, is AAGVIQSPRHLIKEKRETATLKCYPIPRHDTVYWYQQGPGQDPQFLISFYEKMQSDKGSIPDRFSAQQFSDYHSELNMSSLELGDSALYFCASSLQGRNSEAFFGQGTRLTVV.

V usage is TRBV5-1 and J usage is TRBJ1-5, with a tentative D call TRBD1 (5 bases). The germline V gene has CDR1 SGHRS and CDR2 YFSETQ. The germline V and J ends were trimmed by 0 bases and 2 bases, with 12 bases remaining between them. The CDR3 has 16 residues. The CDR3: CASSLGGQGGNQPQHF. CDR3 coding DNA: TGCGCCAGCAGCTTGGGTGGCCAGGGTGGCAATCAGCCCCAGCATTTT. Filled out from reference TRBV5-1 and TRBJ1-5, the complete variable domain reads KAGVTQTPRYLIKTRGQQVTLSCSPISGHRSVSWYQQTPGQGLQFLFEYFSETQRNKGNFPGRFSGRQFSNSRSEMNVSTLELGDSALYLCASSLGGQGGNQPQHFGDGTRLSIL.

The rearrangement links TRBV29-1 to TRBJ1-1; 7 nucleotides align to TRBD1. The CDR3 sequence is 15 residues long. The V gene end was trimmed by 4 bases and the J gene end by 0 bases; junction bases not matched to a gene: 8. Germline V gene sequence: CDR1 SQVTM, CDR2 ANQGSEA. CDR3 sequence: CSVAGTAELNTEAFF. In DNA form, the CDR3 reads TGCAGCGTTGCCGGGACAGCTGAATTGAACACTGAAGCTTTCTTT.